This TCR beta chain was sequenced for a study of blood T cell repertoires in COVID-19. Overall study: Samples came from the United States, Italy and Spain, spanning acute and convalescent COVID-19. Sources were T cells, B-cell-depleted T cells, or PBMCs; the material itself was cDNA or gDNA.

Researchers sorted participants into cohorts using their self-reported clinical history. What the recovered Cohort 3 donors had was two negative PCRs, clearance, or symptom resolution. This clone was counted once. V was pared by 2 bases and J by 5 bases, with 12 bases between. This CDR3 is built from 15 residues. The V gene's germline CDR1 is MNHEY and CDR2 SVGAGI. The repertoire was sequenced with immunoSEQ multiplex PCR; TCRdb's copy has only in-frame clones and lacks some. The sample consists of 450,000 to 600,000 clones, about nine tenths of them appearing once. Input material: PBMCs or T cells enriched from blood (not recorded which). The receptor was isolated from a woman between 18 and 30 years old who had recovered from COVID-19. This sequence joins TRBV6-5 and TRBJ1-4; possibly TRBD1 for D (5 bases). The CDR3 here is CASSYSRVVNEKLFF. The DNA for the CDR3 is TGTGCCAGCAGTTACAGCAGGGTAGTAAATGAAAAACTGTTTTTT.